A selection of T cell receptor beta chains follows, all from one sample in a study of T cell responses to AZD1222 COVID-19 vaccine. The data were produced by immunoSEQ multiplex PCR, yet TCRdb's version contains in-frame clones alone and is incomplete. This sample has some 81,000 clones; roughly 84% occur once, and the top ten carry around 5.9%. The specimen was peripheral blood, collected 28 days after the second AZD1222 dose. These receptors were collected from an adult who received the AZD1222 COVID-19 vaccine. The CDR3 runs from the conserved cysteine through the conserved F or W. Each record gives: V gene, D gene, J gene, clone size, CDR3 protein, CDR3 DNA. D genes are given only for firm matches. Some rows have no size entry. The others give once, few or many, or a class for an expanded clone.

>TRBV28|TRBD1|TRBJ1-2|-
CASSLSSLGQPNYGYTF
TGTGCCAGCAGTTTATCGTCCTTGGGACAGCCAAACTATGGCTACACCTTC
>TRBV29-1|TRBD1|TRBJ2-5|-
CSVAQQGGQETQYF
TGCAGCGTTGCACAACAGGGGGGTCAAGAGACCCAGTACTTC
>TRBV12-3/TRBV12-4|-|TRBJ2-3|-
CASRRYGTDTQYF
TGTGCCAGCAGGAGGTATGGGACAGATACGCAGTATTTT
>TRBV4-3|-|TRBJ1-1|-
CASSQGSGGEAFF
TGCGCCAGCAGCCAAGGGTCGGGGGGAGAAGCTTTCTTT
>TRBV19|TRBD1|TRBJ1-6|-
CASNPPRGQGTTRVDSPLHF
TGTGCCAGTAACCCCCCCCGGGGACAGGGGACCACCAGGGTTGATTCACCCCTCCACTTT
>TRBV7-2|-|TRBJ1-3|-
CASSLGTGSVGNTIYF
TGTGCCAGCAGCTTAGGTACAGGGTCGGTTGGAAACACCATATATTTT
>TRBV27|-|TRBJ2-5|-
CASLGGYSQETQYF
TGTGCCAGTTTAGGGGGGTACTCCCAAGAGACCCAGTACTTC
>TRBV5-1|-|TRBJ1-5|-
CASSLEGGQPQHF
TGCGCCAGCAGCTTGGAGGGGGGACAGCCCCAGCATTTT
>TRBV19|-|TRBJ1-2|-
CASSGVLDSLRGGYTF
TGTGCCAGTAGTGGCGTTCTAGACTCACTGAGGGGTGGCTACACCTTC
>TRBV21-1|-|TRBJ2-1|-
CASSTHPTGTSGTYNEQFF
TGTGCCAGCAGCACTCATCCTACCGGGACTAGCGGGACCTACAATGAGCAGTTCTTC
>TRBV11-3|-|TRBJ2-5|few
CASSFTAQETQYF
TGTGCCAGCAGCTTCACAGCACAAGAGACCCAGTACTTC
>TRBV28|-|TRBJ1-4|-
CASRTDEKLFF
TGTGCCAGCAGAACCGATGAAAAACTGTTTTTT
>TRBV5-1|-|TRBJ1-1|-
CATTPGEKNTEAFF
TGCGCCACCACGCCGGGGGAAAAGAACACTGAAGCTTTCTTT
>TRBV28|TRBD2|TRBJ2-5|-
CASSPRSSTSGETQYF
TGTGCCAGCAGCCCCCGCTCTTCGACTAGCGGAGAGACCCAGTACTTC
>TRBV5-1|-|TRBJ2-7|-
CASSLRQDSYEQYF
TGCGCCAGCAGCTTGAGGCAGGACTCCTACGAGCAGTACTTC
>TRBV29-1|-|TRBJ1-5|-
CSAASGSLAGSNQPQHF
TGCAGCGCCGCCTCGGGATCTTTGGCCGGTAGCAATCAGCCCCAGCATTTT
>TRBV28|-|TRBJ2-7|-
CASGGAGSYEQYF
TGTGCCAGTGGGGGGGCCGGTTCGTACGAGCAGTACTTC
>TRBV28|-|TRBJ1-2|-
CASSLGQGKGGYTF
TGTGCCAGCAGTTTGGGTCAGGGGAAGGGTGGCTACACCTTC
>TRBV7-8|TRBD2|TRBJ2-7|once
CASSARTRGLEQYF
TGTGCCAGCAGTGCCCGGACTAGAGGGCTCGAGCAGTACTTC
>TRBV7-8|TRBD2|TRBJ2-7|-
CASSLPGTSPFPRSYEQYF
TGTGCCAGCAGCCTCCCCGGGACTAGCCCTTTCCCAAGGTCCTACGAGCAGTACTTC
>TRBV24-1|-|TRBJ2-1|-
CATSDKVGGLSYNEQFF
TGTGCCACCAGTGATAAGGTGGGAGGCCTCTCCTACAATGAGCAGTTCTTC
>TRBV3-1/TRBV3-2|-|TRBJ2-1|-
CASSQPSGGTRHNEQFF
TGTGCCAGCAGCCAACCCTCGGGCGGAACACGGCACAATGAGCAGTTCTTC
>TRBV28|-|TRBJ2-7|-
CASSLNSESFYEQYF
TGTGCCAGCAGTTTAAACTCCGAGAGTTTCTACGAGCAGTACTTC
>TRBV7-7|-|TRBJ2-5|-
CASSLASAGHQETQYF
TGTGCTAGCAGCTTAGCGTCGGCAGGGCATCAAGAGACCCAGTACTTC
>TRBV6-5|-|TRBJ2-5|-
CASSPSGGQETQYF
TGTGCCAGCAGCCCCTCAGGCGGCCAAGAGACCCAGTACTTC
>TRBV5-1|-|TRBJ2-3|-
CASSLGQVSTDTQYF
TGCGCCAGCAGCTTGGGGCAGGTTAGCACAGATACGCAGTATTTT
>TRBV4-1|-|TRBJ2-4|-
CASSEGLSGLAKNIQYF
TGCGCCAGCAGCGAGGGGCTCAGTGGCTTAGCCAAAAACATTCAGTACTTC
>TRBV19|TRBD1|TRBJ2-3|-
CASTPVGQGVNTQYF
TGTGCCAGTACTCCAGTGGGACAGGGGGTTAATACGCAGTATTTT